This T cell receptor beta chain comes out of a study of blood T cell repertoires in COVID-19. Study overall: There were acute and convalescent COVID-19 samples, and they came from the United States, Italy and Spain.

Between the trimmed V and J ends, which lost 3 bases and 3 bases, there was a span of 14 bases. Germline CDR1 and CDR2: LNHDA and SQIVND (reference sequence). The CDR3 has 15 amino acids. While infection was still active, Seattle patients were enrolled and then followed longitudinally. In the original analysis: Cell counts per sample came from amplifying reference gene primers. The protocol was immunoSEQ multiplex PCR, while the TCRdb copy is restricted to in-frame clones and leaves out a portion. From that table come the V and J calls and clone size; the DNA was used to work out D and trimming. The sample holds 310,000 or so clones; roughly 86% are singletons and the top ten take around 8.9%.

This chain uses TRBV19 with TRBJ1-1; maybe TRBD1 (6 bases). The receptor was derived from a man aged 25-45 years with COVID-19, enrolled during active disease. Material for sequencing was peripheral blood. Here the CDR3 DNA reads TGTGCCAGTAGTATCAATTCAGGGGTCGACACTGAAGCTTTCTTT. Translation gives CASSINSGVDTEAFF.